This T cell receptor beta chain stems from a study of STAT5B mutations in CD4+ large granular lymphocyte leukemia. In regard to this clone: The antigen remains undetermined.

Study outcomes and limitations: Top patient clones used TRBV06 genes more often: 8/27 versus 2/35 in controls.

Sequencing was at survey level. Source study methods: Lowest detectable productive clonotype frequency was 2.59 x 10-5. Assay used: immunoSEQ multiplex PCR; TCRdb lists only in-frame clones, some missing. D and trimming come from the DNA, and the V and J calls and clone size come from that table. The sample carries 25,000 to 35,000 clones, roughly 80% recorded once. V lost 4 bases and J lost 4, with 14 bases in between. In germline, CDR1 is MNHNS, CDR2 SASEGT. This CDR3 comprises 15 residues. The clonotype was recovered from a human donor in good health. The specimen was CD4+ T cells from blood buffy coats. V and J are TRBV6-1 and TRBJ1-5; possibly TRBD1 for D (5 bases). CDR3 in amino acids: CASSGGFRANQPQHF. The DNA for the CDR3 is TGTGCCAGCAGTGGCGGCTTCAGGGCGAATCAGCCCCAGCATTTT.